The source of this T cell receptor beta chain is a study of T-cell reconstitution after alpha-beta-depleted transplantation in children. Broader study findings: The high TCRbeta diversity at day 60 in some patients came from surviving recipient T cells and thymic progenitors. After transplant, at about two months, alpha-beta T cells were reportedly derived from several hundred expanded graft clones. Diversity and T-cell counts at one year after transplant derived mostly from new T cells.

The length of the CDR3 is 14 residues. Germline V gene data show CDR1 as DFQATT and CDR2 as SNEGSKA (reference sequence). The V end was cut by 5 bases, the J end by 1 base, with 13 bases between. Library preparation (for TCRbeta) was performed with unique molecular identifiers. TCRdb reprocessed the PCR reads with MiXCR, giving one entry per CDR3 protein. The sample has about a million distinct CDR3 sequences, about 29% seen once. There are a few counts of this clonotype. The target antigen is unknown. The receptor's source is a boy under two years old who had a stem cell transplant for SCID, so the T cells may come from the graft donor. The sequences come from PBMCs, mostly from graft donor cells, collected 360 days after TCRalphabeta/CD19-depleted stem cell transplant. The chain has TRBV20-1 and TRBJ2-3; D gene unclear. The CDR3 DNA follows: TGCAGTGCTCCGTCCCGGACGGGCACAGATACGCAGTATTTT. Protein sequence: CSAPSRTGTDTQYF.